These 10 T cell receptor beta chains came from one sample sequenced in a study of post-analysis software for immune sequencing data. Broader study findings: Patients used a few TRBV segments, including TRBV5-6, TRBV5-1 and TRBV20-1, more often than controls.

The antigens of these receptors remain unknown. Unique molecular identifiers were built into the TCR beta cDNA libraries. TCRdb redid the calling of the PCR reads with MiXCR, one entry per CDR3 protein. The sample has 150,000 to 200,000 distinct CDR3 sequences; around 30% are singletons. Sequencing was performed on blood. These receptors all come from a girl between 10 and 17 years old with multiple sclerosis.

The CDR3 here is CASSLEEGRAYEQYF. Written as DNA, the CDR3 is TGTGCCAGCAGCTTAGAGGAGGGGCGAGCCTACGAGCAGTACTTC. The chain joins TRBV11-2 to TRBJ2-4; TRBD2 might be the D (6 bases). The DNA end is a closer match to TRBJ2-7, so the J assignment may be wrong. The CDR3 length is 15 residues. CDR1 and CDR2 (germline): SGHAT, FQNNGV.

About this clonotype: Since a much larger clone is just one base distant, this may be a read error. The V gene is TRBV9, the J gene TRBJ1-1; perhaps TRBD1 as D (5 bases). The germline V gene encodes CDR1 SGDLS and CDR2 YYNGEE. V was clipped by 6 bases and J by 3 bases, with 18 bases between them. This CDR3 contains 15 residues. CDR3 residues: CASTPRTSPDTEAFF. In DNA, the CDR3 is TGTGCCAGCACCCCTAGGACAAGTCCTGACACTGAAGCTTTCTTT.

The table lists this clonotype with many counts. V usage is TRBV28 and J usage is TRBJ2-4, with TRBD1 matching over 7 bases. The V segment lost 6 bases and the J segment 5 bases; nucleotides outside the gene matches: 10. CDR1 is MDHEN, CDR2 SYDVKM, per germline. This CDR3 contains 15 residues. The CDR3, as DNA: TGTGCCAGCAGGGGGGAGAACAGGGGCCAAAACATTCAGTACTTC. Translated, it gives CASRGENRGQNIQYF.

The chain employs TRBV9 and TRBJ1-1; 8 bases match TRBD1. CDR3 length equals 13 residues. Germline values: CDR1 SGDLS, CDR2 YYNGEE. J gave up 5 bases and V 3 bases, and 3 bases lay outside the gene matches. Here the CDR3 DNA reads TGTGCCAGCAGCGGGACAGGGTGGACTGAAGCTTTCTTT. Translation: CASSGTGWTEAFF.

The gene calls are TRBV6-6 and TRBJ2-1; TRBD2 might be the D (7 bases). From germline, CDR1 is MNHNY and CDR2 SVGAGI (reference sequence). CDR3 length: 13 amino acids. V was clipped by 8 bases and J by 9 bases, with 17 bases between them. The CDR3 here is CASLGGPTGEQFF. In DNA, the CDR3 is TGTGCCAGCCTCGGGGGGCCGACGGGTGAGCAGTTCTTC.

The table lists this clonotype with many counts. The rearrangement links TRBV12-3 or TRBV12-4 to TRBJ2-7; 11 bases are shared with TRBD2. The trim removed 5 bases at V and 4 bases at J, leaving 7 bases unmatched. CDR3 size: 15 residues. CDR3 nucleotides: TGTGCCAGCAGTCACCTGACTAGCGGGGAGTACGAGCAGTACTTC. It yields the protein CASSHLTSGEYEQYF.

This clonotype has just one count. The CDR3 loop reads CASSSRDYNSYNEQFF. CDR3 nucleotide sequence: TGTGCCAGCAGCTCCCGGGACTACAACTCCTACAATGAGCAGTTCTTC. The J gene is TRBJ2-1, the V gene TRBV3-1; TRBD2 agrees at 7 bases. Germline V lookup: CDR1 LGHDT, CDR2 YNNKEL (reference sequence). The V and J ends lost 5 bases and 0 bases, in that order; junction bases with no gene match: 7. CDR3 size: 16 residues.

This clonotype was counted ten times or more. The rearrangement joins TRBV10-3 to TRBJ1-2; TRBD1 aligns across 12 bases. Unmatched junction bases numbered 4, after V lost 4 bases and J lost 4 bases. Looked up from germline, CDR1 is ENHRY and CDR2 is SYGVKD. The CDR3 contains 15 residues. The CDR3 here is CAISGDRGLLYGYTF. In DNA, the CDR3 is TGTGCCATCAGTGGGGACAGGGGGCTCCTCTATGGCTACACCTTC.

J is TRBJ2-5 and V is TRBV5-1, with a possible D match to TRBD2 (5 bases). V was pared by 4 bases and J by 2 bases, with 15 bases between. Germline V gives CDR1 SGHRS, CDR2 YFSETQ. The CDR3 runs to 15 residues. CDR3 sequence: CASSPDGLAQETQYF. CDR3 sequence (DNA): TGCGCCAGCAGCCCCGATGGGCTAGCACAAGAGACCCAGTACTTC.

Points on this clonotype: A read error may be the cause here, since a much bigger clone is one base away. The chain combines TRBV5-6 with TRBJ2-1, with 8 bases fitting TRBD1. Germline V gene data show CDR1 as SGHDT and CDR2 as YYEEEE. The CDR3 length is 15 residues. V shed 0 bases and J 10 bases; nucleotides not matched to a gene: 9. The chain's CDR3 is CASSLVNRGNTEQFF. The CDR3, as DNA: TGTGCCAGCAGCTTGGTTAACAGGGGGAACACCGAGCAGTTCTTC.